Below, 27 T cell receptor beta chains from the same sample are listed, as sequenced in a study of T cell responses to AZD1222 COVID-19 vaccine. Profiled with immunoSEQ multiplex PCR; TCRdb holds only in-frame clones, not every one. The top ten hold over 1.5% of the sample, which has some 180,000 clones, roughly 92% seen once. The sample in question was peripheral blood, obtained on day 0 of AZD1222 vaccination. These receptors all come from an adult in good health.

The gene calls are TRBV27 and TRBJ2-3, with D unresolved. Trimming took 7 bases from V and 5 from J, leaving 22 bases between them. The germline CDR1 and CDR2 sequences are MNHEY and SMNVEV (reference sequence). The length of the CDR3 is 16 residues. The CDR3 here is CASNEIGPQIVDTQYF. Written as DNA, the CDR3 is TGTGCCAGCAACGAAATCGGACCACAGATTGTAGATACGCAGTATTTT.

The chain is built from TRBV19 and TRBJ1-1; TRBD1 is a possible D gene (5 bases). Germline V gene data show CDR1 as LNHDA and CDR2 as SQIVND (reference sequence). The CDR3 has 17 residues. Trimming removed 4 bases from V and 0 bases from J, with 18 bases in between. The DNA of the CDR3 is TGTGCCAGTAGTACTACCGCCTGGGGGAATATGAACACTGAAGCTTTCTTT. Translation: CASSTTAWGNMNTEAFF. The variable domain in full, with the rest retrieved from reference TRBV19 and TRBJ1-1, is DGGITQSPKYLFRKEGQNVTLSCEQNLNHDAMYWYRQDPGQGLRLIYYSQIVNDFQKGDIAEGYSVSREKKESFPLTVTSAQKNPTAFYLCASSTTAWGNMNTEAFFGQGTRLTVV.

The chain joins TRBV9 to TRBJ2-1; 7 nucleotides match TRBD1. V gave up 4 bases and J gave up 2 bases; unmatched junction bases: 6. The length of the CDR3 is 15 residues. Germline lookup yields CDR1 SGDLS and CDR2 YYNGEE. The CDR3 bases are TGTGCCAGCAGCATAACGACAGGGACCTACAATGAGCAGTTCTTC. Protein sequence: CASSITTGTYNEQFF.

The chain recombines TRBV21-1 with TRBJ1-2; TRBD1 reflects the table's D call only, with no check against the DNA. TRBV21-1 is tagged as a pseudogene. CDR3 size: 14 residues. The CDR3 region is CASSKYRGPYGYTF. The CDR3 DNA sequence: TGTGCCAGCAGCAAATACAGGGGTCCCTATGGCTACACCTTC.

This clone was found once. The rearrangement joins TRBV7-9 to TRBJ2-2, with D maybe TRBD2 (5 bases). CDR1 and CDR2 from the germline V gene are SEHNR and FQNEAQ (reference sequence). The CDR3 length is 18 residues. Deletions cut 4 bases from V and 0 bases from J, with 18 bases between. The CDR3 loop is CASSSPPRAGANTGELFF. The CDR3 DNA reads TGTGCCAGCAGCTCCCCTCCGAGGGCGGGCGCGAACACCGGGGAGCTGTTTTTT.

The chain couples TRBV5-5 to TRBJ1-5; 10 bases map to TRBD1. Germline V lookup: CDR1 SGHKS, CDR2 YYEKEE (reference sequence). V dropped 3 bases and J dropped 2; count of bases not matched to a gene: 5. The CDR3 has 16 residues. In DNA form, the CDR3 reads TGTGCCAGCAGCTCTAGACAGGGGGCGGGCAATCAGCCCCAGCATTTT. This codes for CASSSRQGAGNQPQHF.

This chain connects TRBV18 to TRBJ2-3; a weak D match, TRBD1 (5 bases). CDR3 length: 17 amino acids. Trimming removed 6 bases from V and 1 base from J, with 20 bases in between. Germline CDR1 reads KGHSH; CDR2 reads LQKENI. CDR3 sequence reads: CASSPQAGRSGTDTQYF. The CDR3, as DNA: TGTGCCAGCTCCCCCCAGGCAGGGCGATCTGGCACAGATACGCAGTATTTT.

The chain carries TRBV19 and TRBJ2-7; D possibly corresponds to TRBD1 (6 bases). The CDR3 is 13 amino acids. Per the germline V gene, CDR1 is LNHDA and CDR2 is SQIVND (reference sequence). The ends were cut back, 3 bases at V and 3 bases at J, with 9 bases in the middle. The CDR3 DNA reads TGTGCCAGTAGTATGCCACAGGGCTACGAGCAGTACTTC. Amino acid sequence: CASSMPQGYEQYF.

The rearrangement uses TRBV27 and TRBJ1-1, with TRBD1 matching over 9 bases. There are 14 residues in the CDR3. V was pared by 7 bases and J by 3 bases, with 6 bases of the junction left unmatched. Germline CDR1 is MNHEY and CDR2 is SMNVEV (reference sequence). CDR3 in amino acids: CASTRWTGDTEAFF. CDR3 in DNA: TGTGCCAGCACCCGATGGACAGGGGACACTGAAGCTTTCTTT.

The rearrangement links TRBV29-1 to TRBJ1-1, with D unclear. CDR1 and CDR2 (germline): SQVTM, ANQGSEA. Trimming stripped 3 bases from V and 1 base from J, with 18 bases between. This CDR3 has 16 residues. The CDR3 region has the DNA TGCAGCGTTGAGAGTAGGTGGGCGGGTCCGAACACTGAAGCTTTCTTT. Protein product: CSVESRWAGPNTEAFF.

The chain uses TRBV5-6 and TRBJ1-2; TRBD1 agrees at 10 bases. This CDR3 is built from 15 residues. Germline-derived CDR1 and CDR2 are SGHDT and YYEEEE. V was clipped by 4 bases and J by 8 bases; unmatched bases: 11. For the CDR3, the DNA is TGTGCCAGCAGCCCAGTGGACCGGGACAGGGGAGGCTACACCTTC. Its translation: CASSPVDRDRGGYTF.

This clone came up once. CDR3 nucleotides: TGTGCCAGCAGTTTAGGATCTAACACTGAAGCTTTCTTT. Translated: CASSLGSNTEAFF. The genes are TRBV27 and TRBJ1-1; D is uncertain. V dropped 2 bases and J dropped 2 bases, with 6 bases sitting between them. Germline-derived CDR1 and CDR2 are MNHEY and SMNVEV (reference sequence). The CDR3 runs 13 residues.

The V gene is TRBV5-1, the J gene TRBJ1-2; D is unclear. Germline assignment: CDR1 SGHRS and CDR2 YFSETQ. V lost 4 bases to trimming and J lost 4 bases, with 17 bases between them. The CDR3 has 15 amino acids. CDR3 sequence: CASSPSGPFVYGYTF. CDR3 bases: TGCGCCAGCAGCCCATCGGGCCCTTTTGTCTATGGCTACACCTTC.

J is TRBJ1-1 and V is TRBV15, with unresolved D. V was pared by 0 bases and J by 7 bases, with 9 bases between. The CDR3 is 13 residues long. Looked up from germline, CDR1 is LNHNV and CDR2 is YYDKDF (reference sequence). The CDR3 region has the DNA TGTGCCACCAGCAGAGAGACACTGAGTGAAGCTTTCTTT. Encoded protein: CATSRETLSEAFF.

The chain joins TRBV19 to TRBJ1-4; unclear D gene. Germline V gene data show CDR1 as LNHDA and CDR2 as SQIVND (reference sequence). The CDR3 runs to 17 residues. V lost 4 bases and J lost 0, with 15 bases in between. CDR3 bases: TGTGCCAGTAGTAGGGCAGGATCCAGGCCAACTAATGAAAAACTGTTTTTT. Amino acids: CASSRAGSRPTNEKLFF.

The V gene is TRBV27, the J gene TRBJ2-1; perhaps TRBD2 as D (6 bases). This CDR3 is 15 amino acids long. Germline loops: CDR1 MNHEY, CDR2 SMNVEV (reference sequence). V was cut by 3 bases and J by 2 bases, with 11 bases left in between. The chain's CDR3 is CASSLQEGTYNEQFF. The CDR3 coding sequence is TGTGCCAGCAGTTTGCAGGAGGGAACCTACAATGAGCAGTTCTTC.

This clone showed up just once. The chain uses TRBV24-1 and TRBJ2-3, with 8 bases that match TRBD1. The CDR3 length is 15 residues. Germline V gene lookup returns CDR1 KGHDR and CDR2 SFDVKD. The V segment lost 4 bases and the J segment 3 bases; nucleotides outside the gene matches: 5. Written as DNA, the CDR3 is TGTGCCACCAGTGAAAGGACAGGGCGTACAGATACGCAGTATTTT. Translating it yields CATSERTGRTDTQYF.

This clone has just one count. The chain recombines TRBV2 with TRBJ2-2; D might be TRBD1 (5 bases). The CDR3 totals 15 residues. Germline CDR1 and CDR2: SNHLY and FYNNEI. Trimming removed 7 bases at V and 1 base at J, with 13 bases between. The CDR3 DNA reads TGTGCCAGCAAATTATCAGGACAGAACACCGGGGAGCTGTTTTTT. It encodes CASKLSGQNTGELFF.

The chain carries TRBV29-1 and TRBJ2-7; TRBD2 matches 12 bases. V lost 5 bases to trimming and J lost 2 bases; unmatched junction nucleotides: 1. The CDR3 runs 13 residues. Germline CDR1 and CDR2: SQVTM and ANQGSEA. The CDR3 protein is CSVTSGGPYEQYF. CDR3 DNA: TGCAGCGTTACTAGCGGGGGGCCCTACGAGCAGTACTTC.

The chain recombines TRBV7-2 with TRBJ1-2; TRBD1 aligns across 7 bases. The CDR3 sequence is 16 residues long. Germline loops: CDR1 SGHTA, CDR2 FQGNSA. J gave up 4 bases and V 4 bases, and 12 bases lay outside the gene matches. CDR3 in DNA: TGTGCCAGCAGCTCCGCCGGACACTGGACAGGCTATGGCTACACCTTC. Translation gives CASSSAGHWTGYGYTF.

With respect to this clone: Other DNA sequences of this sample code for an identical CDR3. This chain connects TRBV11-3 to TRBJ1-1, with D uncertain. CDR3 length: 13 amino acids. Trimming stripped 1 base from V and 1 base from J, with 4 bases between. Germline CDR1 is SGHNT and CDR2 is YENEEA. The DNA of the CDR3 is TGTGCCAGCAGCTTAGGCAGGAACACTGAAGCTTTCTTT. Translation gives CASSLGRNTEAFF.

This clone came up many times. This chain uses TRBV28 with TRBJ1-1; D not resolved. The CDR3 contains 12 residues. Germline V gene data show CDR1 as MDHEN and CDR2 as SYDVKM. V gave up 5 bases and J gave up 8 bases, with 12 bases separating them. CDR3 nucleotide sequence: TGTGCCAGCAGTCTAAGGTTCGGCGAAGCTTTCTTT. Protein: CASSLRFGEAFF.

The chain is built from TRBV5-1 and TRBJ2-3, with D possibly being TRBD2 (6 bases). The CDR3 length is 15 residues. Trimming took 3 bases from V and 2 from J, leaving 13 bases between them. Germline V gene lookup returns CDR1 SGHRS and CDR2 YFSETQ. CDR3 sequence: CASSSKGLTTDTQYF. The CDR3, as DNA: TGCGCCAGCAGCTCGAAGGGACTCACCACAGATACGCAGTATTTT.

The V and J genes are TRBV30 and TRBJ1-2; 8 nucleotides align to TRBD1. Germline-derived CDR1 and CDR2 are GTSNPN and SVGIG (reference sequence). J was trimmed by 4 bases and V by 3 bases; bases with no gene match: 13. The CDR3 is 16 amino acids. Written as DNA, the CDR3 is TGTGCCTGGAGGCGTCAGGGGGCTAGGTTGGGCTATGGCTACACCTTC. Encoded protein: CAWRRQGARLGYGYTF.

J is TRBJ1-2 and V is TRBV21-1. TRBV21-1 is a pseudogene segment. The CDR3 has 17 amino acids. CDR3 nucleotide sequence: TGTGCCAGCAGCTGTGGGGCGGGGTCGGGAAGGAGCTATGGCTACACCTTC. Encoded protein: CASSCGAGSGRSYGYTF.

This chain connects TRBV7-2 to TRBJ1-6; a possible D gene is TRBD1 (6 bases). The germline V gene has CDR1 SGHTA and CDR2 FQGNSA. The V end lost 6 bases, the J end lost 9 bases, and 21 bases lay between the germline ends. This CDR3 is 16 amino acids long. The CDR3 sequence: CASRSPKQGPSSPLHF. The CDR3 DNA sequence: TGTGCCAGCAGGTCCCCCAAACAGGGTCCGAGTTCACCCCTCCACTTT. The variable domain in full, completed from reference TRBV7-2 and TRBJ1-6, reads GAGVSQSPSNKVTEKGKDVELRCDPISGHTALYWYRQSLGQGLEFLIYFQGNSAPDKSGLPSDRFSAERTGGSVSTLTIQRTQQEDSAVYLCASRSPKQGPSSPLHFGNGTRLTVT.

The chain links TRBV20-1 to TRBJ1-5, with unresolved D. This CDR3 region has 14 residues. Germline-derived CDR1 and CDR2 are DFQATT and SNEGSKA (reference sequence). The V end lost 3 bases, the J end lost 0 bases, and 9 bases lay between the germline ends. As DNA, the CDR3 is TGCAGTGCTAGTAGGGAACATAGCAATCAGCCCCAGCATTTT. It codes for CSASREHSNQPQHF.